What follows are 22 T cell receptor beta chains derived from one specimen sequenced in a study of Graves' ophthalmopathy and Graves' hyperthyroidism. RNA served as the template for amplifying TCR beta CDR3 regions. HTBI primers primed a first-round RT-PCR, and a second-round multiplex PCR followed. TCRdb reprocessed the multiplex PCR reads via MiXCR and lists one record per CDR3 protein. The sample records 200,000 to 250,000 distinct CDR3 sequences, about 22% being singletons. Input material: peripheral blood. These receptors all come from a woman between 45 and 65 years old with Graves' ophthalmopathy.

The rearrangement links TRBV3-1 to TRBJ1-2; 7 bases are shared with TRBD1. There are 14 residues in the CDR3. Losses at the gene ends were 1 base for V and 6 bases for J; bases not matched to a gene: 5. Germline V CDR1 and CDR2: LGHDT, YNNKEL (reference sequence). CDR3 DNA: TGTGCCAGCAGCCAAGGACAGGGCCCCCATGGCTACACCTTC. Translated: CASSQGQGPHGYTF.

This clonotype was counted only a few times. The V and J genes are TRBV7-8 and TRBJ1-2, with D possibly matching TRBD1 (6 bases). There are 13 residues in the CDR3. CDR1 and CDR2 (germline): SGHVS, FQNEAQ. V lost 4 bases and J 5 bases, leaving 11 bases between the germline ends. The CDR3 spells CASSSNRAYGYTF. DNA for the CDR3: TGTGCCAGCAGCTCCAACAGGGCGTATGGCTACACCTTC.

In its sample, this clonotype was seen many times. The chain combines TRBV3-1 with TRBJ2-7, with 14 positions matching TRBD2. Germline V gene data show CDR1 as LGHDT and CDR2 as YNNKEL (reference sequence). With V trimmed by 3 bases and J by 4 bases, 5 bases remained unmatched. This CDR3 is built from 16 residues. In DNA form, the CDR3 reads TGTGCCAGCAGCCAGGGGACTAGCGGGAGAGGATACGAGCAGTACTTC. As protein: CASSQGTSGRGYEQYF.

The chain joins TRBV28 to TRBJ2-2; D not resolved. V was clipped by 5 bases and J by 6 bases, with 10 bases between them. The CDR3 is 13 amino acids. The V gene's germline CDR1 is MDHEN and CDR2 SYDVKM. Here the CDR3 DNA reads TGTGCCAGCAGTAGACCCCAAGCCGGGGAGCTGTTTTTT. It yields the protein CASSRPQAGELFF. Full variable domain (rest looked up from reference TRBV28 and TRBJ2-2): DVKVTQSSRYLVKRTGEKVFLECVQDMDHENMFWYRQDPGLGLRLIYFSYDVKMKEKGDIPEGYSVSREKKERFSLILESASTNQTSMYLCASSRPQAGELFFGEGSRLTVL.

There are many counts of this clonotype. The chain employs TRBV28 and TRBJ2-5, with 11 bases matching TRBD2. The ends lost 5 bases at V and 5 bases at J; junction bases unmatched: 10. In germline, CDR1 is MDHEN, CDR2 SYDVKM. The CDR3 has 16 amino acids. CDR3 sequence (DNA): TGTGCCAGCAGTCTCGTACTAGCGGGAGCACATGAGACCCAGTACTTC. Encoded protein: CASSLVLAGAHETQYF.

The rearrangement joins TRBV12-3 or TRBV12-4 to TRBJ1-5; no firm D call. V lost 1 base to trimming and J lost 7 bases, with 17 bases between them. The CDR3 covers 16 residues. CDR3 protein: CASSLGYSHRGQPQHF. CDR3 in DNA: TGTGCCAGCAGTTTAGGGTACAGCCATAGAGGACAGCCCCAGCATTTT.

This clonotype was seen only a few times. CDR3 DNA sequence: TGCGCCAGCAGCCCGCTTGGCGGGACCACCGCTTCGCTCTCTGGGGCCAACGTCCTGACTTTC. Its translation: CASSPLGGTTASLSGANVLTF. The chain combines TRBV5-1 with TRBJ2-6; D is possibly TRBD2 (6 bases). CDR1 SGHRS and CDR2 YFSETQ come from the germline V gene. The CDR3 is 21 residues long. The germline V and J ends were trimmed by 4 bases and 0 bases, with 26 bases remaining between them.

The chain couples TRBV6-2 or TRBV6-3 to TRBJ1-1; 9 nucleotides align to TRBD1. The CDR3 consists of 16 residues. J was trimmed by 2 bases and V by 1 base; bases with no gene match: 5. Germline assignment: CDR1 MNHEY and CDR2 SVGEGT. The CDR3 DNA reads as TGTGCCAGCAGTTACTGGGGGACAGGGACCAACACTGAAGCTTTCTTT. As protein: CASSYWGTGTNTEAFF.

The sample holds one count of this clonotype. The rearrangement uses TRBV4-1 and TRBJ2-7, with 9 positions matching TRBD2. J gave up 6 bases and V 3 bases, and 15 bases lay outside the gene matches. Germline assignment: CDR1 MGHRA and CDR2 YSYEKL. The CDR3 extends over 17 amino acids. The DNA for the CDR3 is TGCGCCAGCAGCCAGGCTGCGCACGGGACTAGCCGCTCCGAGCAGTACTTC. Translating gives CASSQAAHGTSRSEQYF.

The table lists this clonotype with many counts. The genes are TRBV27 and TRBJ1-2, with 7 positions matching TRBD1. The CDR3 contains 13 residues. CDR1 and CDR2 from the germline V gene are MNHEY and SMNVEV (reference sequence). V dropped 5 bases and J dropped 2; count of bases not matched to a gene: 2. The CDR3 protein is CASSLGQNYGYTF. CDR3 bases: TGTGCCAGCAGTCTGGGACAGAACTATGGCTACACCTTC.

The CDR3 here is CASSQGAETQYF. The CDR3 DNA reads as TGTGCCAGCAGCCAGGGAGCGGAGACCCAGTACTTC. The chain is built from TRBV3-1 and TRBJ2-5; a weak D match, TRBD2 (5 bases). This CDR3 comprises 12 residues. Germline values: CDR1 LGHDT, CDR2 YNNKEL (reference sequence). Trimming removed 3 bases at V and 5 bases at J, with 7 bases between.

The table lists this clonotype with many counts. V and J are TRBV19 and TRBJ2-6; 13 bases line up with TRBD2. J lost 0 bases, V lost 3 bases, and 11 bases had no gene match. The CDR3 has 21 residues. CDR1 is LNHDA, CDR2 SQIVND, per germline (reference sequence). The chain's CDR3 is CASSISGTSGVSSSGANVLTF. CDR3 sequence (DNA): TGTGCCAGTAGTATCTCCGGGACTAGCGGGGTTTCAAGCTCTGGGGCCAACGTCCTGACTTTC.

This clonotype was recorded at least ten times. The chain carries TRBV19 and TRBJ2-7; D is undetermined. CDR1 and CDR2 (germline): LNHDA, SQIVND (reference sequence). The CDR3 runs 14 residues. V was shortened by 3 bases and J by 0 bases, with 9 bases between the two germline ends. CDR3 protein: CASSMKSFSYEQYF. The CDR3 DNA follows: TGTGCCAGTAGTATGAAGAGTTTCTCCTACGAGCAGTACTTC.

V usage is TRBV7-3 and J usage is TRBJ2-5; 8 positions agree with TRBD1. The CDR3 runs 15 residues. Germline CDR1 is SGHTA and CDR2 is FQGTGA. The trim removed 5 bases at V and 2 bases at J, leaving 7 bases unmatched. DNA for the CDR3: TGTGCCAGCAGCCCCCCAGGACAGGGTCAAGAGACCCAGTACTTC. Translated: CASSPPGQGQETQYF.

The sample holds many counts of this clonotype. The rearrangement links TRBV11-2 to TRBJ2-5; 7 positions agree with TRBD1. V lost 0 bases to trimming and J lost 1 base; unmatched junction nucleotides: 5. Per the germline V gene, CDR1 is SGHAT and CDR2 is FQNNGV. The CDR3 spans 16 residues. The DNA for the CDR3 is TGTGCCAGCAGCTTAGACCGGACAGGAGCCCAAGAGACCCAGTACTTC. Protein product: CASSLDRTGAQETQYF.

This clonotype was observed a handful of times. The chain has TRBV18 and TRBJ1-1; D is perhaps TRBD1 (6 bases). Per the germline V gene, CDR1 is KGHSH and CDR2 is LQKENI. Trimming left V 4 bases short and J 9 bases short, with 12 bases between. The CDR3 has 12 amino acids. CDR3: CASSLTGFQAFF. The CDR3 nucleotides are TGTGCCAGCTCACTAACAGGGTTTCAAGCTTTCTTT.

This clonotype came up many times. The chain links TRBV12-3 or TRBV12-4 to TRBJ1-5, with D uncertain. The CDR3 contains 13 residues. Trimming took off 8 bases at V and 2 bases at J, with 10 bases between the two ends. The CDR3 is CASRLGGNQPQHF. DNA for the CDR3: TGTGCCAGCCGACTAGGAGGCAATCAGCCCCAGCATTTT.

The J gene is TRBJ2-3, the V gene TRBV11-1; D perhaps matches TRBD2 (5 bases). This CDR3 is 15 amino acids long. V lost 5 bases to trimming and J lost 5 bases, with 17 bases between them. Per the germline V gene, CDR1 is SGHAT and CDR2 is FQDESV (reference sequence). CDR3 nucleotide sequence: TGTGCCAGCAGCACCTACACCGGACTCCAAGATACGCAGTATTTT. Residues: CASSTYTGLQDTQYF.

Many counts were recorded for this clonotype. J is TRBJ1-2 and V is TRBV19; D is undetermined. Deletions cut 3 bases from V and 2 bases from J, with 13 bases between. Germline CDR1 is LNHDA and CDR2 is SQIVND (reference sequence). The length of the CDR3 is 15 residues. CDR3 in DNA: TGTGCCAGTAGTATTAGCACGGCGGGGAACTATGGCTACACCTTC. Protein: CASSISTAGNYGYTF.

This clonotype was counted many times. The V and J genes are TRBV12-3 or TRBV12-4 and TRBJ2-4; the D is unclear. The CDR3 length is 12 residues. V was trimmed by 3 bases and J by 9 bases, leaving 9 bases between them. This CDR3 is CASSFGRAIQYF. The CDR3 DNA reads TGTGCCAGCAGTTTCGGACGTGCCATTCAGTACTTC.

This clonotype was counted many times. The chain carries TRBV7-2 and TRBJ2-7, with 10 bases aligning to TRBD1. The CDR3 spans 15 residues. V dropped 2 bases and J dropped 4; count of bases not matched to a gene: 5. Germline V lookup: CDR1 SGHTA, CDR2 FQGNSA. The chain's CDR3 is CASSLIRQGAYEQYF. The DNA for the CDR3 is TGTGCCAGCAGCTTAATTCGACAGGGGGCGTACGAGCAGTACTTC.

V and J are TRBV11-1 and TRBJ2-7; 12 bases agree with TRBD2. Per germline, CDR1 SGHAT and CDR2 FQDESV (reference sequence). The CDR3 spans 16 residues. V gave up 4 bases and J gave up 6 bases; unmatched junction bases: 10. The CDR3 DNA sequence: TGTGCCAGCAGCTCGATGACTAGCGGGAGTTCAATCGAGCAGTACTTC. Its translation: CASSSMTSGSSIEQYF.